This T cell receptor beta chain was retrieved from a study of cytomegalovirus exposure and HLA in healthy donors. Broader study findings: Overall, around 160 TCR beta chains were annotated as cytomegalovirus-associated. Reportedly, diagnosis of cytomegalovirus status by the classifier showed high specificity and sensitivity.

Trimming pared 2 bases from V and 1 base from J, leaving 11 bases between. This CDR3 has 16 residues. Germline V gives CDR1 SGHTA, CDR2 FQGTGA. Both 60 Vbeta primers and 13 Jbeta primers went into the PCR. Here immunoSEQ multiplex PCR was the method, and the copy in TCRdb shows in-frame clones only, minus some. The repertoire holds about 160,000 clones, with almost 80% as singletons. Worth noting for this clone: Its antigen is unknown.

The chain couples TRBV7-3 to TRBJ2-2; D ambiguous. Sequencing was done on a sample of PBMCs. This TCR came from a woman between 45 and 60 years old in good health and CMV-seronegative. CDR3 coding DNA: TGTGCCAGCAGCTTACAGGCGTCAGGGAACACCGGGGAGCTGTTTTTT. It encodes CASSLQASGNTGELFF.